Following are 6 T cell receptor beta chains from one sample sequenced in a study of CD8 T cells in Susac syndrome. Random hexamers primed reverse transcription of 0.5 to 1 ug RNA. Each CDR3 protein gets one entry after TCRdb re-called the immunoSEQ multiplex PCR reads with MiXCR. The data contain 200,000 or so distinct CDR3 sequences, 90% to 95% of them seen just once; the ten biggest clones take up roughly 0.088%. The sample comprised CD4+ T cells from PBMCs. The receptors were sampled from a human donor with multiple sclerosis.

The CDR3 DNA reads as TGTGCCTGGTCGCGGAGCTCCTACGAGCAGTACTTC. It specifies CAWSRSSYEQYF. The chain carries TRBV30 and TRBJ2-7; no clear D. The CDR3 totals 12 residues. V was pared by 5 bases and J by 0 bases, with 8 bases between. CDR1 is GTSNPN, CDR2 SVGIG, per germline (reference sequence).

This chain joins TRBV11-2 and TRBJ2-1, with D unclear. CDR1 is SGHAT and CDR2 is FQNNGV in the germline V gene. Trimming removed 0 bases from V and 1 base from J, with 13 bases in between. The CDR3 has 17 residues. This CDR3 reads CASSLDYNGASYNEQFF. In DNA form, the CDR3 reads TGTGCCAGCAGCTTAGATTATAACGGAGCTTCCTACAATGAGCAGTTCTTC. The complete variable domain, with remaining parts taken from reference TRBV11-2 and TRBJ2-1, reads EAGVAQSPRYKIIEKRQSVAFWCNPISGHATLYWYQQILGQGPKLLIQFQNNGVVDDSQLPKDRFSAERLKGVDSTLKIQPAKLEDSAVYLCASSLDYNGASYNEQFFGPGTRLTVL.

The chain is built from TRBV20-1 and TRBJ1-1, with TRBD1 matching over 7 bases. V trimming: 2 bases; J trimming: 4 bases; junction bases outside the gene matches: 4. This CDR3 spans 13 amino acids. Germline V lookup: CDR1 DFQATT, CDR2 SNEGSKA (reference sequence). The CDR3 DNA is TGCAGTGCTAGATCCGACAGGGTCACTGAAGCTTTCTTT. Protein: CSARSDRVTEAFF.

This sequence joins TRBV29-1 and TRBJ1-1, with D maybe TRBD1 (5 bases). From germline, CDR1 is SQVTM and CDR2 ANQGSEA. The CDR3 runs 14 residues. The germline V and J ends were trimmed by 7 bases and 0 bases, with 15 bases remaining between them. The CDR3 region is CSAVRGGLNTEAFF. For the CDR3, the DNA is TGCAGCGCAGTACGGGGGGGTTTGAACACTGAAGCTTTCTTT.

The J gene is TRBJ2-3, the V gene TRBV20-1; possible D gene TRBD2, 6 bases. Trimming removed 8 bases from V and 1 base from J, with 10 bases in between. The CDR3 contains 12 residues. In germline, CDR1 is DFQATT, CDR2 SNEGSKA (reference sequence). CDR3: CSFLARTDTQYF. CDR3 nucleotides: TGCAGTTTTCTAGCGCGCACAGATACGCAGTATTTT.

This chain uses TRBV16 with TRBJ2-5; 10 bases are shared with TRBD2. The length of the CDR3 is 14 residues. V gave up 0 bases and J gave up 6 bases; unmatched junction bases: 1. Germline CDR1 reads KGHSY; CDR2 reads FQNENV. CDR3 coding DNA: TGTGCCAGCAGCCAATCGGGACTAGCGAAGACCCAGTACTTC. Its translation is CASSQSGLAKTQYF.